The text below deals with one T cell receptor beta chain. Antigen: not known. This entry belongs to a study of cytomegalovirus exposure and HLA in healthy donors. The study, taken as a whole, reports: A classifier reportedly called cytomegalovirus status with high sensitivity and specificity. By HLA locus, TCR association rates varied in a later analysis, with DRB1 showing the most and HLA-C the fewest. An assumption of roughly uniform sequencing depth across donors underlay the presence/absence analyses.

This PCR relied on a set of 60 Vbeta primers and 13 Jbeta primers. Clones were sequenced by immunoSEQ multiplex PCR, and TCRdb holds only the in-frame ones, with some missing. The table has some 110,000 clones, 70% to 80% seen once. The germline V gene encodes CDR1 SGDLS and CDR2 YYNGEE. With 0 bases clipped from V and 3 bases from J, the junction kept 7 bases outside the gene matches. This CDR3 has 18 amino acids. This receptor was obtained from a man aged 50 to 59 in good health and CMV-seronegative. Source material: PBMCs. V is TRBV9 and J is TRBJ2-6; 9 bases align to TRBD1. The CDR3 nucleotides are TGTGCCAGCAGCGTAGCCCCGGACAGGGGTCTTGGGGCCAACGTCCTGACTTTC. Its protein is CASSVAPDRGLGANVLTF.